The 28 T cell receptor beta chains presented below share a single source sample, sequenced in a study of blood T cell repertoires in COVID-19. The method was immunoSEQ multiplex PCR; TCRdb's version includes in-frame clones alone and lacks a portion of them. The sample yields about 74,000 clones, 70% to 90% seen once. The sample consisted of peripheral blood. These receptors came from a man between 65 and 85 years old with active or convalescent COVID-19.

This sequence joins TRBV19 and TRBJ1-2; 11 nucleotides match TRBD1. Germline V gene sequence: CDR1 LNHDA, CDR2 SQIVND (reference sequence). V was pared by 5 bases and J by 4 bases, with 6 bases of the junction left unmatched. This CDR3 comprises 15 residues. The CDR3: CASSLRDRGVYGYTF. The CDR3 bases are TGTGCCAGTAGTCTCCGGGACAGGGGGGTCTATGGCTACACCTTC.

J is TRBJ2-6 and V is TRBV2; 9 bases are a match to TRBD2. V gave up 6 bases and J gave up 0 bases; unmatched junction bases: 6. CDR3 length equals 17 residues. In germline, CDR1 is SNHLY, CDR2 FYNNEI. The CDR3 DNA is TGTGCCAGCAGGCGGGGGGGAGTCCCCTCTGGGGCCAACGTCCTGACTTTC. This codes for CASRRGGVPSGANVLTF.

V and J are TRBV7-9 and TRBJ2-3; possible D gene TRBD1, 7 bases. From germline, CDR1 is SEHNR and CDR2 FQNEAQ (reference sequence). V was cut by 8 bases and J by 0 bases, with 15 bases left in between. The CDR3 sequence is 15 residues long. The CDR3 bases are TGTGCCAGCTCAGGGGGGCTCCCAAGCACAGATACGCAGTATTTT. Translation: CASSGGLPSTDTQYF.

Concerning this clone itself: Other DNA variants within this sample encode the same CDR3. The V and J genes are TRBV2 and TRBJ1-2; D may be TRBD1 (6 bases). V was pared by 2 bases and J by 2 bases, with 6 bases between. Germline CDR1 reads SNHLY; CDR2 reads FYNNEI. This CDR3 is 13 amino acids long. The CDR3 DNA follows: TGTGCCAGCAGTGAACAGGGGAACTATGGCTACACCTTC. Protein: CASSEQGNYGYTF.

The J gene is TRBJ2-2, the V gene TRBV5-1; 10 bases map to TRBD1. Germline CDR1 SGHRS, CDR2 YFSETQ. The J segment lost 0 bases and the V segment lost 1 base, leaving 3 bases of the junction unmatched. The CDR3 has 17 amino acids. CDR3 nucleotide sequence: TGCGCCAGCAGCTTGAAGACAGGGGGCGCGAACACCGGGGAGCTGTTTTTT. Amino acids: CASSLKTGGANTGELFF.

In DNA form, the CDR3 reads TGTGCCAGCAGCTTAGACCGCAGGGGTAATGGCTACACCTTC. Its translation is CASSLDRRGNGYTF. The chain joins TRBV11-2 to TRBJ1-2, with D possibly matching TRBD1 (6 bases). CDR1 is SGHAT and CDR2 is FQNNGV in the germline V gene. The CDR3 totals 14 residues. V was shortened by 0 bases and J by 6 bases, with 11 bases between the two germline ends.

This chain links TRBV29-1 with TRBJ1-1, with 12 bases fitting TRBD1. CDR1 and CDR2 from the germline V gene are SQVTM and ANQGSEA. This CDR3 is built from 14 residues. Losses at the gene ends were 6 bases for V and 4 bases for J; bases not matched to a gene: 6. DNA for the CDR3: TGCAGCGTCGGGACAGGGGGCTTAGGCACTGAAGCTTTCTTT. Translating it yields CSVGTGGLGTEAFF.

V usage is TRBV2 and J usage is TRBJ1-1; maybe TRBD1 (6 bases). Germline V gives CDR1 SNHLY, CDR2 FYNNEI. CDR3 length equals 14 residues. The V and J ends lost 4 bases and 1 base respectively, with 10 bases between them. DNA for the CDR3: TGTGCCAGCAGTGTACGCAGGGGGAACACTGAAGCTTTCTTT. As protein: CASSVRRGNTEAFF.

V is TRBV5-1 and J is TRBJ2-5, with 7 nucleotides matching TRBD2. The germline V gene encodes CDR1 SGHRS and CDR2 YFSETQ. The trim removed 0 bases at V and 2 bases at J, leaving 4 bases unmatched. The CDR3 runs 15 residues. CDR3: CASSLEASGQETQYF. DNA of the CDR3: TGCGCCAGCAGCTTGGAGGCTAGCGGACAAGAGACCCAGTACTTC.

The V gene is TRBV6-5, the J gene TRBJ1-6, with a tentative D call TRBD1 (6 bases). The ends were cut back, 5 bases at V and 5 bases at J, with 13 bases in the middle. Germline values: CDR1 MNHEY, CDR2 SVGAGI. The CDR3 extends over 15 amino acids. CDR3 sequence: CASSHNRADNSPLHF. CDR3 bases: TGTGCCAGCAGTCACAACAGGGCTGATAATTCACCCCTCCACTTT.

The J gene is TRBJ1-6, the V gene TRBV5-1; a possible D gene is TRBD1 (5 bases). CDR1 and CDR2 from the germline V gene are SGHRS and YFSETQ. V lost 2 bases and J 7 bases, leaving 16 bases between the germline ends. The CDR3 consists of 16 residues. CDR3 loop: CASSFGGGRTNSPLHF. The CDR3 nucleotides read TGCGCCAGCAGCTTCGGCGGGGGTCGTACCAATTCACCCCTCCACTTT.

The chain couples TRBV5-4 to TRBJ1-3; TRBD1 matches 8 bases. The CDR3 has 17 residues. Germline loops: CDR1 SGHNT, CDR2 YYREEE (reference sequence). V dropped 4 bases and J dropped 0; count of bases not matched to a gene: 9. The CDR3 is CASSARTGPSSGNTIYF. The CDR3 DNA sequence: TGTGCCAGCAGCGCCCGGACAGGGCCAAGCTCTGGAAACACCATATATTTT.

The chain is built from TRBV19 and TRBJ2-1; D is perhaps TRBD1 (6 bases). Trimming cost V 5 bases and J 4 bases, with 15 bases left between them. Germline-derived CDR1 and CDR2 are LNHDA and SQIVND (reference sequence). This CDR3 has 15 residues. The CDR3 protein is CASSSRDNLYNEQFF. The DNA of the CDR3 is TGTGCCAGTAGTTCCCGGGACAACCTTTACAATGAGCAGTTCTTC.

The chain recombines TRBV7-9 with TRBJ1-2; weak D call: TRBD1 (5 bases). Germline V gene lookup returns CDR1 SEHNR and CDR2 FQNEAQ (reference sequence). This CDR3 region has 16 residues. The V end lost 11 bases, the J end lost 0 bases, and 22 bases lay between the germline ends. The CDR3 nucleotides are TGTGCCCTTTATACCACCCAGGGAAGCACTAACTATGGCTACACCTTC. Translating gives CALYTTQGSTNYGYTF.

V is TRBV28 and J is TRBJ2-7, with D perhaps matching TRBD2 (6 bases). The CDR3 covers 17 residues. The V and J ends lost 2 bases and 1 base respectively, with 18 bases between them. Germline CDR1 MDHEN, CDR2 SYDVKM. This chain's CDR3 is CASSLTGGLGRSYEQYF. In DNA, the CDR3 is TGTGCCAGCAGTTTAACTGGAGGGCTGGGCCGGTCCTACGAGCAGTACTTC.

V usage is TRBV7-9 and J usage is TRBJ1-5, with D hard to call. V lost 0 bases to trimming and J lost 7 bases, with 7 bases between them. From germline, CDR1 is SEHNR and CDR2 FQNEAQ (reference sequence). The CDR3 contains 13 residues. This chain's CDR3 is CASSLAPGQPQHF. The CDR3 DNA follows: TGTGCCAGCAGCTTAGCGCCTGGCCAGCCCCAGCATTTT.

This clone was observed once. V usage is TRBV5-8 and J usage is TRBJ2-3; 13 nucleotides line up with TRBD2. The CDR3 has 17 amino acids. CDR1 and CDR2 (germline): SGHTS, YDEGEE. V dropped 3 bases and J dropped 6; count of bases not matched to a gene: 10. CDR3 sequence reads: CASSWMRTSGSSDTQYF. The CDR3 coding sequence is TGTGCCAGCAGCTGGATGAGGACTAGCGGGAGCTCGGATACGCAGTATTTT.

This chain uses TRBV29-1 with TRBJ2-1, with D possibly being TRBD1 (6 bases). V gave up 1 base and J gave up 1 base, with 11 bases separating them. CDR1 SQVTM and CDR2 ANQGSEA come from the germline V gene. The length of the CDR3 is 15 residues. The DNA of the CDR3 is TGCAGCGTTGAAGCGGGACAAATGTCCTACAATGAGCAGTTCTTC. It yields the protein CSVEAGQMSYNEQFF.

V is TRBV19 and J is TRBJ2-6, with 7 bases matching TRBD1. This CDR3 has 16 residues. V shed 6 bases, J shed 0 bases, and the junction held 5 bases outside the gene matches. The germline V gene encodes CDR1 LNHDA and CDR2 SQIVND (reference sequence). CDR3 in amino acids: CASRSAGGSGANVLTF. The DNA of the CDR3 is TGTGCCAGTAGATCCGCAGGGGGCTCTGGGGCCAACGTCCTGACTTTC.

The chain combines TRBV5-1 with TRBJ2-2, with D uncertain. V was clipped by 0 bases and J by 9 bases, with 12 bases between them. Germline CDR1 reads SGHRS; CDR2 reads YFSETQ. The CDR3 runs 14 residues. In DNA, the CDR3 is TGCGCCAGCAGCTTGGAGGCCTCGAGGCGGGAGCTGTTTTTT. Protein: CASSLEASRRELFF.

The DNA for the CDR3 is TGTGCCAGCACCCCAACAGGCCAAGAGACCCAGTACTTC. Its protein product is CASTPTGQETQYF. The genes are TRBV12-3 or TRBV12-4 and TRBJ2-5; tentative D call: TRBD1 (5 bases). Trimming removed 7 bases from V and 1 base from J, with 10 bases in between. The CDR3 extends over 13 amino acids.

This clone came up once. The rearrangement links TRBV19 to TRBJ1-3; the D is unclear. V shed 3 bases and J shed 4 bases, with 7 bases lying between them. CDR1 and CDR2 from the germline V gene are LNHDA and SQIVND (reference sequence). The CDR3 extends over 13 amino acids. CDR3 sequence: CASSIATGNTIYF. CDR3 DNA: TGTGCCAGTAGTATTGCAACAGGAAACACCATATATTTT.

V gene TRBV7-9 combines with J gene TRBJ1-2; D remains ambiguous. The CDR3 totals 12 residues. The V end was cut by 6 bases, the J end by 5 bases, with 10 bases between. Germline lookup yields CDR1 SEHNR and CDR2 FQNEAQ (reference sequence). DNA for the CDR3: TGTGCCAGCAGTCGAACCCTATATGGCTACACCTTC. Its translation: CASSRTLYGYTF.

The chain recombines TRBV7-8 with TRBJ2-1; 10 bases agree with TRBD2. The CDR3 totals 15 residues. The V and J ends lost 5 bases and 9 bases, in that order; junction bases with no gene match: 10. Germline values: CDR1 SGHVS, CDR2 FQNEAQ. CDR3 nucleotide sequence: TGTGCCAGCAGCCAAAAGCGGGAGGGCCGAAGTGAGCAGTTCTTC. It codes for CASSQKREGRSEQFF.

The chain uses TRBV5-1 and TRBJ2-1; tentative D call: TRBD2 (6 bases). The CDR3 loop spans 16 amino acids. Germline V gene data show CDR1 as SGHRS and CDR2 as YFSETQ. V was pared by 2 bases and J by 0 bases, with 12 bases between. The CDR3 protein is CASSFDGGNSYNEQFF. CDR3 in DNA: TGCGCCAGCAGCTTTGACGGCGGGAACTCCTACAATGAGCAGTTCTTC. The full variable domain, rest sourced from reference TRBV5-1 and TRBJ2-1, is KAGVTQTPRYLIKTRGQQVTLSCSPISGHRSVSWYQQTPGQGLQFLFEYFSETQRNKGNFPGRFSGRQFSNSRSEMNVSTLELGDSALYLCASSFDGGNSYNEQFFGPGTRLTVL.

This clone has only one observation. J is TRBJ2-3 and V is TRBV19, with 9 bases identical to TRBD2. The CDR3 contains 16 residues. The V segment lost 0 bases and the J segment 5 bases; nucleotides outside the gene matches: 6. Looked up from germline, CDR1 is LNHDA and CDR2 is SQIVND (reference sequence). The CDR3 sequence is CASSIDWASGKDTQYF. CDR3 nucleotides: TGTGCCAGTAGTATAGATTGGGCTAGCGGGAAAGATACGCAGTATTTT.

The chain links TRBV6-5 to TRBJ2-3; D is perhaps TRBD1 (6 bases). The V end was cut by 2 bases, the J end by 0 bases, with 9 bases between. This CDR3 has 15 amino acids. Germline V gene lookup returns CDR1 MNHEY and CDR2 SVGAGI. DNA for the CDR3: TGTGCCAGCAGTTACGGGGGCCCAAGCACAGATACGCAGTATTTT. Translation: CASSYGGPSTDTQYF.

This sequence joins TRBV19 and TRBJ1-1; tentative D call: TRBD1 (5 bases). The CDR3 totals 14 residues. CDR1 and CDR2 from the germline V gene are LNHDA and SQIVND (reference sequence). V dropped 3 bases and J dropped 5 bases, with 13 bases sitting between them. DNA for the CDR3: TGTGCCAGTAGTATTGGAGTCCCAGGGACTGAAGCTTTCTTT. Translated: CASSIGVPGTEAFF. The full variable domain, in which reference TRBV19 and TRBJ1-1 provide the parts outside the CDR3, is DGGITQSPKYLFRKEGQNVTLSCEQNLNHDAMYWYRQDPGQGLRLIYYSQIVNDFQKGDIAEGYSVSREKKESFPLTVTSAQKNPTAFYLCASSIGVPGTEAFFGQGTRLTVV.